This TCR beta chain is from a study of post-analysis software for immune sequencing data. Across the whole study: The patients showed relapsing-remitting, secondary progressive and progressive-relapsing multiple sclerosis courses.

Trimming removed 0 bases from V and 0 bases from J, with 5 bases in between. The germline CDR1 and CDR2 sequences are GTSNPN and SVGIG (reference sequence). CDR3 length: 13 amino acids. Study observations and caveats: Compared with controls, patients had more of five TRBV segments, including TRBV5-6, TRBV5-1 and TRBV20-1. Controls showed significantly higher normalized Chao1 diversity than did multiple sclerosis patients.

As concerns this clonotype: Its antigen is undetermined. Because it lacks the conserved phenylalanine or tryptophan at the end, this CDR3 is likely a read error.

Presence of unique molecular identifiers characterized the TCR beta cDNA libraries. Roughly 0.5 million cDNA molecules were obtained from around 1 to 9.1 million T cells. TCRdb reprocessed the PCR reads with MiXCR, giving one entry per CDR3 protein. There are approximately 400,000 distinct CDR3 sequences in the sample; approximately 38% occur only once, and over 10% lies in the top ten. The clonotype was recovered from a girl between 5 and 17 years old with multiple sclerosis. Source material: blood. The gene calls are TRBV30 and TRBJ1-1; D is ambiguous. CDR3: CAWSVDVNTEAFS. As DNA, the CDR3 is TGTGCCTGGAGTGTAGACGTGAACACTGAAGCTTTCTCT.